The following is a TCR beta chain sequence with its context. The sample holds a few counts of this clone. Its cognate antigen has yet to be identified. It has no much larger one-base neighbor in the sample; base qualities were not kept. This sample was taken from a study of blood T cell repertoires in COVID-19 (dated by TCRdb to between 2020 and 2021). For the study in its entirety: The collaborator samples originated in the United States, Italy and Spain and spanned the acute and convalescent phases of COVID-19. Nearly every sample came with metadata listing a de-identified subject ID, COVID-19 status, age in years and sex. HLA class I and class II types, where available, came from metadata supplied by the sample provider rather than from assay-based typing. The prospective study material was composed of cDNA or gDNA derived from T cells, B-cell-depleted T cells, or PBMCs. A freely available public database, intended as a resource for researchers studying the immune response to SARS-CoV-2, is where the repertoires were released. The dataset comprised deeply sampled blood TCRbeta repertoires from subjects exposed to, actively infected with, or recovered from COVID-19. Samples came from the ongoing ImmuneRACE study (first 160 participants) plus 1,254 subjects from 6 global collaborators. What the study reported, not specific to this receptor: The quantity of clinical and demographic metadata differed by source and by participant and was supplied without curation.

TCRbeta CDR3 regions were amplified from genomic DNA using the immunoSEQ Assay, a bias-controlled multiplex PCR. The paper's data handling went like this. Nucleated cell counts per sample were estimated from amplification of reference gene primers within the assay. To quantify the absolute abundance of each unique TCRbeta CDR3 rearrangement, sequence reads were collapsed and filtered. For each sample, productive Simpson clonality was calculated by taking the square root of Simpson's diversity index across productive rearrangements. This immuneACCESS table, as held by TCRdb, lists in-frame sequences with V and J called but not all clones. Of the missing ones, under half trace to an unresolved V gene in checked studies; the others have no known cause. V, J and clone size derive from that table, while D and trimming were established from the DNA sequence. The sample has around 220,000 clones on record, more than 70% of them singletons. About 7.7% of the sample is held by the ten biggest clonotypes.

Participants in the prospective study were aged roughly 18 to 89 years, lived in under 30 United States geographic areas, and enrolled through a virtual design. In the prospective study, participants were assigned to cohorts based on the clinical history participants reported in a screening survey and a study questionnaire. In the prospective study, mobile phlebotomists collected whole blood, serum and a nasopharyngeal or oropharyngeal swab from each participant. Participants in the prospective study had the option to provide additional blood draws and questionnaires over a roughly 2-month period. Prospective study blood samples were shipped either frozen or at room temperature before DNA extraction. Trimming accounts for 5 bases at V and 1 base at J, while the number of junction bases matched to no gene is 2. For CDR1 and CDR2, the germline V gene (reference sequence) lists MNHNY and SVGAGI. There are 14 amino acids in the CDR3, from cysteine to phenylalanine inclusive. The only DNA kept is the CDR3, 42 bases in frame from the first base.

This clonotype originated in a woman in her 40s with acute COVID-19. The chain was built from TRBV6-6 and TRBJ1-5; 7 bases in between match TRBD1. The sample was PBMCs or T cells enriched from blood (not recorded which). The DNA reads as follows: TGTGCCAGCAGTAAACAGGGGAGCAATCAGCCCCAGCATTTT. It translates to CASSKQGSNQPQHF.